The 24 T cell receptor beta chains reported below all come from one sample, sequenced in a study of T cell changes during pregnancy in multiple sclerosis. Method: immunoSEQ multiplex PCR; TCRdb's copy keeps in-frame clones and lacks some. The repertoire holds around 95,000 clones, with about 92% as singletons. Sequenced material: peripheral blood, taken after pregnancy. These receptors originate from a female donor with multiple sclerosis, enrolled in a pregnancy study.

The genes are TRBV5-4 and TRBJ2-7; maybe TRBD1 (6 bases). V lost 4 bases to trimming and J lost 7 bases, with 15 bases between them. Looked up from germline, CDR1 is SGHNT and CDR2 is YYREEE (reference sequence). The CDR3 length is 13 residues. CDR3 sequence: CASSPRDIREQYF. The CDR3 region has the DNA TGTGCCAGCAGCCCCAGGGACATTAGGGAGCAGTACTTC. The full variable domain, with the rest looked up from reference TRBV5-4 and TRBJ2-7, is ETGVTQSPTHLIKTRGQQVTLRCSSQSGHNTVSWYQQALGQGPQFIFQYYREEENGRGNFPPRFSGLQFPNYSSELNVNALELDDSALYLCASSPRDIREQYFGPGTRLTVT.

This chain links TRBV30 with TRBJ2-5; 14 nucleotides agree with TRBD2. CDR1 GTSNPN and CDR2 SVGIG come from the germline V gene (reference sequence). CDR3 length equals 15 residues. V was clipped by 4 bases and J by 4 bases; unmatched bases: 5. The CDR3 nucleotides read TGTGCCTGGACCCGAGGACTAGCGGGAGGAGAGACCCAGTACTTC. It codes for CAWTRGLAGGETQYF. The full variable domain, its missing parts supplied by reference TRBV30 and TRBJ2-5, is SQTIHQWPATLVQPVGSPLSLECTVEGTSNPNLYWYRQAAGRGLQLLFYSVGIGQISSEVPQNLSASRPQDRQFILSSKKLLLSDSGFYLCAWTRGLAGGETQYFGPGTRLLVL.

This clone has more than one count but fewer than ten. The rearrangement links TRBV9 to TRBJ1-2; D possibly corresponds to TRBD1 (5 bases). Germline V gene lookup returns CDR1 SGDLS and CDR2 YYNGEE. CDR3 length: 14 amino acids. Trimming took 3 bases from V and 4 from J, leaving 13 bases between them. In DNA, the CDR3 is TGTGCCAGCAGCGCACAGGTTGGAAGCTATGGCTACACCTTC. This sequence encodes CASSAQVGSYGYTF.

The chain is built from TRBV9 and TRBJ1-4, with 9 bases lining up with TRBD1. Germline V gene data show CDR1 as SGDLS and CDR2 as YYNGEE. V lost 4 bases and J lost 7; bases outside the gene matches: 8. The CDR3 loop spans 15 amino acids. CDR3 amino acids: CASSPQTGGAEKLFF. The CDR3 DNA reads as TGTGCCAGCAGCCCCCAGACAGGGGGTGCTGAAAAACTGTTTTTT.

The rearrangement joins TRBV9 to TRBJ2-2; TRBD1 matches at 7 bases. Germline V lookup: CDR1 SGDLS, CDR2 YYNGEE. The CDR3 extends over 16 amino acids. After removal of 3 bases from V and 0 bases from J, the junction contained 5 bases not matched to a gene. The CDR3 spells CASSGHRGPNTGELFF. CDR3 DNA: TGTGCCAGCAGCGGACACAGGGGCCCGAACACCGGGGAGCTGTTTTTT.

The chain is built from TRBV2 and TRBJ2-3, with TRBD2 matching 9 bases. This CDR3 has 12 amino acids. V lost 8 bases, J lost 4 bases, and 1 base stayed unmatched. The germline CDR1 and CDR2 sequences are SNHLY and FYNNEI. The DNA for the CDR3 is TGTGCCAGCTTAGCGGGAGCAGATACGCAGTATTTT. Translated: CASLAGADTQYF.

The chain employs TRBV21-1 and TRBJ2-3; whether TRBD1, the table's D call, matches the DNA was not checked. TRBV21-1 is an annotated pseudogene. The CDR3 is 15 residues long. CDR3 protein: CASSKGFDIPDTQYF. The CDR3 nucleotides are TGTGCCAGCAGCAAAGGGTTCGACATACCAGATACGCAGTATTTT.

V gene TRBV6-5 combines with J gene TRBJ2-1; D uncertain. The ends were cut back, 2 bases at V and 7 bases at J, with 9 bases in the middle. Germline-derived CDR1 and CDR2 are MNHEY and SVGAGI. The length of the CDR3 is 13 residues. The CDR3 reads CASSYRLVNEQFF. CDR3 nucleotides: TGTGCCAGCAGTTACAGGCTAGTGAATGAGCAGTTCTTC.

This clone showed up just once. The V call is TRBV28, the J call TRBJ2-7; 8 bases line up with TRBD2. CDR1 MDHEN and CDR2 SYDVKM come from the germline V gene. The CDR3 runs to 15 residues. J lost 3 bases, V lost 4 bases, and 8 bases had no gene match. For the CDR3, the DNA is TGTGCCAGCAGTTCAGCCGGGACTAGTAACTACGAGCAGTACTTC. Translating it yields CASSSAGTSNYEQYF.

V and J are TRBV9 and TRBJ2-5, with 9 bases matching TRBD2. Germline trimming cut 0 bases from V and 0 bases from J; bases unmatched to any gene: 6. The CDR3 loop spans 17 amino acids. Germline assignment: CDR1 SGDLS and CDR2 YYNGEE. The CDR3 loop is CASSVGLAGKDQETQYF. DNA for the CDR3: TGTGCCAGCAGCGTAGGGCTAGCGGGGAAGGACCAAGAGACCCAGTACTTC.

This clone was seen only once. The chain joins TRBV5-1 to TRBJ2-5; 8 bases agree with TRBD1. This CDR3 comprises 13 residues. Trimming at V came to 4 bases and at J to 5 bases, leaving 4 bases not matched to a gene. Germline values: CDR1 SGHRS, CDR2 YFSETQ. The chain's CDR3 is CASSQGARETQYF. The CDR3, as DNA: TGCGCCAGCAGCCAGGGGGCGCGTGAGACCCAGTACTTC.

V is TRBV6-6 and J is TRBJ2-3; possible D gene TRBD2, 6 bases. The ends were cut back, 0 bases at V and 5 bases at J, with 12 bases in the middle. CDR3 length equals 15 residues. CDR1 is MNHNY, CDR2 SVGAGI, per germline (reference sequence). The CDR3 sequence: CASSYSTQGLDTQYF. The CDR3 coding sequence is TGTGCCAGCAGTTACTCGACTCAGGGACTAGATACGCAGTATTTT.

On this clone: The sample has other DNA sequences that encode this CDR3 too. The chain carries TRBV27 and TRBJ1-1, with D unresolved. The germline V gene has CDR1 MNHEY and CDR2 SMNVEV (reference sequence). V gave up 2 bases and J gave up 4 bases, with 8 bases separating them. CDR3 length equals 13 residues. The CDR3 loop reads CASSLGRGTEAFF. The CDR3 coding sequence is TGTGCCAGCAGTTTAGGTCGGGGCACTGAAGCTTTCTTT.

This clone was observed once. As DNA, the CDR3 is TGTGCCAGCAGTCTAATCCTAGCGGGAGAACACCCCTACGAGCAGTACTTC. Translated, it gives CASSLILAGEHPYEQYF. V usage is TRBV28 and J usage is TRBJ2-7, with 10 bases lining up with TRBD2. The CDR3 is 17 residues long. The ends lost 5 bases at V and 2 bases at J; junction bases unmatched: 12. CDR1 MDHEN and CDR2 SYDVKM come from the germline V gene.

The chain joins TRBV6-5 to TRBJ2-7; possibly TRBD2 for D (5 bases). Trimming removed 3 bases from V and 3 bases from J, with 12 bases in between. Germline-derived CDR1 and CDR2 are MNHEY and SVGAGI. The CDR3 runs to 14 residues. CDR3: CASSYEGVNYEQYF. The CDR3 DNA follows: TGTGCCAGCAGTTATGAGGGTGTGAACTACGAGCAGTACTTC.

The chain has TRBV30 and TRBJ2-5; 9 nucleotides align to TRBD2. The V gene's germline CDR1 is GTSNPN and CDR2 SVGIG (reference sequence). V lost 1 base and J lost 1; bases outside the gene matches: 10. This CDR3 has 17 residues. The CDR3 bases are TGTGCCTGGAGTGAGTTCCTTAGCGGGGGATTCCAAGAGACCCAGTACTTC. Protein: CAWSEFLSGGFQETQYF.

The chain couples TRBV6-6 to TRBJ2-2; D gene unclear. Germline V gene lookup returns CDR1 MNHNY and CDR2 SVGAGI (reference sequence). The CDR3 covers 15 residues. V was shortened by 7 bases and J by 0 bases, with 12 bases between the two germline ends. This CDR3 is CASTYESANTGELFF. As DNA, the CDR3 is TGTGCCAGCACCTATGAGAGCGCGAACACCGGGGAGCTGTTTTTT.

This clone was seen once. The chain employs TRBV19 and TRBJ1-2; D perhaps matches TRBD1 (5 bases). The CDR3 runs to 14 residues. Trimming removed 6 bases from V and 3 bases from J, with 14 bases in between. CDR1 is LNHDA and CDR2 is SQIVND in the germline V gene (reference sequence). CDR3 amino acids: CASRPQGKDYGYTF. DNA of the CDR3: TGTGCCAGTAGGCCCCAGGGCAAGGACTATGGCTACACCTTC.

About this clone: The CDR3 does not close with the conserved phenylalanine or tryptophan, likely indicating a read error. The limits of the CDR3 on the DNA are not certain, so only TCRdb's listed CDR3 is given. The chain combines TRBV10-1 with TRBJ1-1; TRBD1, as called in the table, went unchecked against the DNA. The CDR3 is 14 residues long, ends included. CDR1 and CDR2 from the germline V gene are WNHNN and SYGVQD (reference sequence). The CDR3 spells CASSEELSPVDRTI.

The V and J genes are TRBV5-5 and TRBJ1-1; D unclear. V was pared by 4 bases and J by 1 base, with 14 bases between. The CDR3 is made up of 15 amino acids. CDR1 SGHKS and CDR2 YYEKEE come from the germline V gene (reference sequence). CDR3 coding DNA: TGTGCCAGCAGCCTTAGGCTGGCAGGGAACACTGAAGCTTTCTTT. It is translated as CASSLRLAGNTEAFF.

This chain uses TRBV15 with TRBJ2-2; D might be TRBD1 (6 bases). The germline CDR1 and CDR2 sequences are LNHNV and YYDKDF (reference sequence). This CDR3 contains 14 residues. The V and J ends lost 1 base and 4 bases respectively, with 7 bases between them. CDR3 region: CATSRGGGTGELFF. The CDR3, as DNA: TGTGCCACCAGCAGAGGAGGGGGCACCGGGGAGCTGTTTTTT. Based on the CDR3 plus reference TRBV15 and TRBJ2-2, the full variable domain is DAMVIQNPRYQVTQFGKPVTLSCSQTLNHNVMYWYQQKSSQAPKLLFHYYDKDFNNEADTPDNFQSRRPNTSFCFLDIRSPGLGDTAMYLCATSRGGGTGELFFGEGSRLTVL.

CDR3 nucleotide sequence: TGTGCCAGCAGTCCCGGGACACCCCGAAACACCATATATTTT. This translates into CASSPGTPRNTIYF. The chain combines TRBV6-1 with TRBJ1-3; TRBD1 might be the D (6 bases). Germline CDR1 reads MNHNS; CDR2 reads SASEGT. V gave up 5 bases and J gave up 5 bases, with 13 bases separating them. CDR3 length: 14 residues.

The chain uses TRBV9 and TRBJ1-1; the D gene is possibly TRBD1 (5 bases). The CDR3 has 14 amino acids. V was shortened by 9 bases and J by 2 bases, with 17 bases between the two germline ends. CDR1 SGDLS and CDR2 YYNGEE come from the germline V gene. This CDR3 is CANKNLRENTEAFF. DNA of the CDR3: TGTGCCAACAAAAACCTCAGGGAAAACACTGAAGCTTTCTTT.

CDR3 sequence: CASSRREGMNTEAFF. The CDR3 region has the DNA TGTGCCAGCAGCAGACGGGAGGGTATGAACACTGAAGCTTTCTTT. The J gene is TRBJ1-1, the V gene TRBV9, with unresolved D. The CDR3 extends over 15 amino acids. Germline V gene data show CDR1 as SGDLS and CDR2 as YYNGEE. Trimming left V 4 bases short and J 0 bases short, with 13 bases between.